What follows are 31 T cell receptor beta chains derived from one specimen sequenced in a study of T cells in Graves' hyperthyroidism and ophthalmopathy. Amplified TCR beta CDR3 regions derived from RNA transcripts. First-round RT-PCR targeting the TCR CDR3 was performed with the HTBI primer set. One entry per CDR3 protein, called by TCRdb with MiXCR from the multiplex PCR reads. The top ten clones hold 32% of a sample with approximately 400,000 distinct CDR3 sequences, 14% to 15% of them seen once. Specimen: blood. The origin of the receptors is a woman aged 25 to 45 with Graves' hyperthyroidism.

The chain couples TRBV5-1 to TRBJ2-2; D gene uncertain. This CDR3 has 13 residues. Trimming left V 2 bases short and J 6 bases short, with 8 bases between. Germline V gives CDR1 SGHRS, CDR2 YFSETQ. CDR3: CASSLEVAGELFF. The CDR3 coding sequence is TGCGCCAGCAGCTTAGAAGTCGCCGGGGAGCTGTTTTTT.

This clonotype was recorded many times. This chain joins TRBV3-1 and TRBJ2-3, with 9 bases that match TRBD2. Germline CDR1 is LGHDT and CDR2 is YNNKEL (reference sequence). Unmatched junction bases numbered 6, after V lost 4 bases and J lost 1 base. This CDR3 is 16 amino acids long. CDR3 sequence (DNA): TGTGCCAGCAGCCCTACGGGCGGGAGGGGCACAGATACGCAGTATTTT. Translating it yields CASSPTGGRGTDTQYF.

This clonotype showed up many times. This chain uses TRBV11-2 with TRBJ2-1, with D perhaps matching TRBD1 (6 bases). Germline lookup yields CDR1 SGHAT and CDR2 FQNNGV. V lost 2 bases and J 5 bases, leaving 13 bases between the germline ends. The CDR3 covers 15 residues. In nucleotides, the CDR3 is TGTGCCAGCAGCTTATGGGGGCAAAGAGACAATGAGCAGTTCTTC. As protein: CASSLWGQRDNEQFF. Combining the CDR3 with reference TRBV11-2 and TRBJ2-1 gives the whole variable domain EAGVAQSPRYKIIEKRQSVAFWCNPISGHATLYWYQQILGQGPKLLIQFQNNGVVDDSQLPKDRFSAERLKGVDSTLKIQPAKLEDSAVYLCASSLWGQRDNEQFFGPGTRLTVL.

Ten or more counts support this clonotype. J is TRBJ2-1 and V is TRBV12-3 or TRBV12-4, with D possibly matching TRBD2 (5 bases). The germline V and J ends were trimmed by 4 bases and 3 bases, with 7 bases remaining between them. The CDR3 is 13 residues long. This CDR3 reads CASSSLDYNEQFF. CDR3 DNA: TGTGCCAGCAGTTCACTAGACTACAATGAGCAGTTCTTC.

This chain connects TRBV7-9 to TRBJ2-3; 8 bases align to TRBD2. From germline, CDR1 is SEHNR and CDR2 FQNEAQ (reference sequence). The CDR3 contains 16 residues. V trimming: 1 base; J trimming: 2 bases; junction bases outside the gene matches: 5. The CDR3 DNA follows: TGTGCCAGCAGCTTAGTAGCGGGATCCCCCACAGATACGCAGTATTTT. This encodes CASSLVAGSPTDTQYF.

In its sample, this clonotype was seen many times. This sequence joins TRBV27 and TRBJ2-1; 11 bases match TRBD2. This CDR3 region has 15 residues. Germline CDR1 and CDR2: MNHEY and SMNVEV (reference sequence). Trimming at V came to 6 bases and at J to 4 bases, leaving 5 bases not matched to a gene. DNA for the CDR3: TGTGCCAGCAGGTTAGGGACTAGCGGATACAATGAGCAGTTCTTC. Amino acids: CASRLGTSGYNEQFF.

This clonotype showed up many times. The chain has TRBV6-1 and TRBJ2-7; the match to TRBD2 covers 10 bases. In germline, CDR1 is MNHNS, CDR2 SASEGT. Trimming cost V 7 bases and J 4 bases; bases outside gene matches: 4. The CDR3 is 13 residues long. This CDR3 reads CASTTSGFYEQYF. DNA for the CDR3: TGTGCCAGCACGACTAGCGGGTTTTACGAGCAGTACTTC.

This clonotype was detected ten times or more. This chain uses TRBV12-3 or TRBV12-4 with TRBJ2-3; 8 bases are shared with TRBD2. The CDR3 runs to 15 residues. V lost 5 bases to trimming and J lost 3 bases; unmatched junction nucleotides: 7. CDR3 coding DNA: TGTGCCAGCAGTAAAGCGGGAGTGGGTACAGATACGCAGTATTTT. Its protein product is CASSKAGVGTDTQYF.

The rearrangement links TRBV24-1 to TRBJ2-5; D is perhaps TRBD1 (6 bases). The CDR3 runs 16 residues. Between the trimmed V and J ends, which lost 6 bases and 2 bases, there was a span of 18 bases. Germline-derived CDR1 and CDR2 are KGHDR and SFDVKD. CDR3 in DNA: TGTGCCACCAGTAAAAGGTACAGGGACGGTCAAGAGACCCAGTACTTC. The encoded protein is CATSKRYRDGQETQYF.

This clonotype came up many times. V and J are TRBV11-2 and TRBJ1-1; unclear D gene. Germline loops: CDR1 SGHAT, CDR2 FQNNGV. This CDR3 has 15 amino acids. The ends were cut back, 4 bases at V and 6 bases at J, with 18 bases in the middle. DNA of the CDR3: TGTGCCAGCAGCTCGCAAACAGTAGCCTCCGCTGAAGCTTTCTTT. Translating gives CASSSQTVASAEAFF. Full variable domain (remainder filled in from reference TRBV11-2 and TRBJ1-1): EAGVAQSPRYKIIEKRQSVAFWCNPISGHATLYWYQQILGQGPKLLIQFQNNGVVDDSQLPKDRFSAERLKGVDSTLKIQPAKLEDSAVYLCASSSQTVASAEAFFGQGTRLTVV.

This clonotype has at least ten counts. V is TRBV20-1 and J is TRBJ2-3; no clear D gene. The CDR3 has 14 amino acids. Trimming removed 2 bases from V and 0 bases from J, with 9 bases in between. Germline V gene lookup returns CDR1 DFQATT and CDR2 SNEGSKA (reference sequence). The CDR3 protein is CSARPDGSTDTQYF. The CDR3 coding sequence is TGCAGTGCTAGACCCGACGGGAGCACAGATACGCAGTATTTT.

This clonotype has just a few counts. This chain uses TRBV30 with TRBJ2-7; 8 bases map to TRBD1. The germline V gene encodes CDR1 GTSNPN and CDR2 SVGIG (reference sequence). CDR3 length: 14 amino acids. Trimming cost V 0 bases and J 2 bases; bases outside gene matches: 3. For the CDR3, the DNA is TGTGCCTGGAGTGTTACAGGGGGTGCCTACGAGCAGTACTTC. This translates into CAWSVTGGAYEQYF.

There are many counts of this clonotype. CDR3: CASSPARGNYGYTF. The CDR3 DNA reads as TGTGCCAGCAGTCCCGCCAGAGGCAACTATGGCTACACCTTC. The chain combines TRBV6-1 with TRBJ1-2; D gene unclear. There are 14 residues in the CDR3. V dropped 5 bases and J dropped 2 bases, with 12 bases sitting between them. The V gene's germline CDR1 is MNHNS and CDR2 SASEGT.

Ten or more counts support this clonotype. V and J are TRBV3-1 and TRBJ2-1, with 9 positions matching TRBD1. The junction had 10 bases not matched to a gene; V was cut back by 1 base and J by 9 bases. The CDR3 runs to 16 residues. Germline lookup yields CDR1 LGHDT and CDR2 YNNKEL (reference sequence). This chain's CDR3 is CASSQVGGQGSGEQFF. As DNA, the CDR3 is TGTGCCAGCAGCCAAGTCGGGGGACAGGGTAGTGGTGAGCAGTTCTTC.

V is TRBV11-2 and J is TRBJ2-1; D possibly uses TRBD1 or TRBD2 (5 bases each). Germline CDR1 is SGHAT and CDR2 is FQNNGV. This CDR3 has 15 amino acids. V shed 0 bases and J shed 3 bases, with 9 bases lying between them. CDR3 DNA sequence: TGTGCCAGCAGCTTAGAGGGGGTGAACTACAATGAGCAGTTCTTC. Translation gives CASSLEGVNYNEQFF.

The genes are TRBV6-1 and TRBJ2-3, with unresolved D. This CDR3 spans 17 amino acids. Trimming took 2 bases from V and 0 from J, leaving 15 bases between them. Germline assignment: CDR1 MNHNS and CDR2 SASEGT. CDR3 sequence reads: CASSEPWGVASTDTQYF. DNA for the CDR3: TGTGCCAGCAGTGAACCTTGGGGTGTGGCTAGCACAGATACGCAGTATTTT.

This rearrangement joins TRBV29-1 to TRBJ2-7; 10 nucleotides agree with TRBD2. V lost 3 bases, J lost 1 base, and 6 bases stayed unmatched. The CDR3 runs 15 residues. CDR1 and CDR2 from the germline V gene are SQVTM and ANQGSEA. The CDR3 DNA reads TGCAGCGTTGAGTCTCTAGCGGGAGAGTCCTACGAGCAGTACTTC. This codes for CSVESLAGESYEQYF.

Ten or more counts support this clonotype. The chain employs TRBV27 and TRBJ2-7; D is perhaps TRBD2 (6 bases). Germline values: CDR1 MNHEY, CDR2 SMNVEV (reference sequence). Trimming shortened V by 6 bases and J by 2 bases, and 17 bases separated the two germline ends. This CDR3 region has 15 residues. This CDR3 reads CASSRVAGMTYEQYF. CDR3 nucleotides: TGTGCCAGCAGCCGCGTGGCGGGAATGACCTACGAGCAGTACTTC.

This clonotype appeared many times. The J gene is TRBJ2-5, the V gene TRBV28, with 15 bases identical to TRBD2. Germline trimming cut 2 bases from V and 5 bases from J; bases unmatched to any gene: 3. Germline CDR1 reads MDHEN; CDR2 reads SYDVKM. The CDR3 extends over 16 amino acids. The CDR3 nucleotides are TGTGCCAGCAGTTTAGGACTAGCGGGAGGGTTGGAGACCCAGTACTTC. Translation: CASSLGLAGGLETQYF.

This clonotype was detected a few times. The chain joins TRBV5-1 to TRBJ1-3; D is unresolved. The CDR3 is 16 amino acids. In germline, CDR1 is SGHRS, CDR2 YFSETQ. V lost 0 bases and J 2 bases, leaving 12 bases between the germline ends. CDR3 DNA sequence: TGCGCCAGCAGCTTGGACTCGGGCTACGCTGGAAACACCATATATTTT. As protein: CASSLDSGYAGNTIYF. The complete variable domain, with remaining parts taken from reference TRBV5-1 and TRBJ1-3, reads KAGVTQTPRYLIKTRGQQVTLSCSPISGHRSVSWYQQTPGQGLQFLFEYFSETQRNKGNFPGRFSGRQFSNSRSEMNVSTLELGDSALYLCASSLDSGYAGNTIYFGEGSWLTVV.

The chain couples TRBV19 to TRBJ2-1, with D maybe TRBD2 (6 bases). CDR3 length: 16 residues. Germline V gene sequence: CDR1 LNHDA, CDR2 SQIVND (reference sequence). Deletions cut 5 bases from V and 6 bases from J, with 20 bases between. CDR3 amino acids: CASSVAGTGRSNEQFF. CDR3 nucleotides: TGTGCCAGTAGTGTTGCCGGGACTGGGAGGAGCAATGAGCAGTTCTTC.

This clonotype was picked up a small number of times. One end of the junction is discordant with germline, which a read error may explain. The V call is TRBV7-2, the J call TRBJ2-7; no clear D gene. CDR1 is SGHTA, CDR2 FQGNSA, per germline. The CDR3 contains 14 residues. The CDR3 spells CASSLAAELGERYF. The CDR3 nucleotides are TGTGCCAGCAGCTTAGCAGCCGAGCTAGGAGAGCGGTACTTC.

This sequence joins TRBV2 and TRBJ1-4; TRBD1 aligns across 8 bases. V gave up 6 bases and J gave up 5 bases; unmatched junction bases: 5. The CDR3 consists of 14 residues. Germline V lookup: CDR1 SNHLY, CDR2 FYNNEI. CDR3 in amino acids: CASRRTGKNEKLFF. In DNA, the CDR3 is TGTGCCAGCAGAAGGACAGGGAAGAATGAAAAACTGTTTTTT. The full variable domain, completed using reference TRBV2 and TRBJ1-4, is EPEVTQTPSHQVTQMGQEVILRCVPISNHLYFYWYRQILGQKVEFLVSFYNNEISEKSEIFDDQFSVERPDGSNFTLKIRSTKLEDSAMYFCASRRTGKNEKLFFGSGTQLSVL.

Note on this clonotype: A much larger clone lies one base from this, so it may be a read error. This chain joins TRBV18 and TRBJ2-1; TRBD2 matches 11 bases. The J call is uncertain, as TRBJ2-7 better fits the DNA end. The germline CDR1 and CDR2 sequences are KGHSH and LQKENI. This CDR3 is 15 amino acids long. The CDR3 region has the DNA TGTGCCAGCTCACCAGTTAGCGGGAGGGTGAATGAGCAGTACTTC. Its protein is CASSPVSGRVNEQYF.

There are a few counts of this clonotype. Here the CDR3 reads CSADGLAGASPVSFF. The CDR3 DNA is TGCAGTGCTGATGGACTAGCGGGAGCGAGCCCCGTCTCGTTCTTC. This sequence joins TRBV20-1 and TRBJ2-1; 13 nucleotides align to TRBD2. From germline, CDR1 is DFQATT and CDR2 SNEGSKA (reference sequence). This CDR3 is 15 amino acids long. With V trimmed by 5 bases and J by 15 bases, 16 bases remained unmatched.

This clonotype was counted many times. The J gene is TRBJ2-3, the V gene TRBV3-1, with 8 bases fitting TRBD2. V trimming: 1 base; J trimming: 5 bases; junction bases outside the gene matches: 17. Germline assignment: CDR1 LGHDT and CDR2 YNNKEL (reference sequence). The CDR3 is made up of 19 amino acids. CDR3: CASSQVSLYTGGLGDTQYF. The CDR3 DNA sequence: TGTGCCAGCAGCCAAGTATCCCTATATACGGGAGGGCTGGGAGATACGCAGTATTTT.

This clonotype was recorded many times. This rearrangement joins TRBV7-9 to TRBJ2-7; 7 bases map to TRBD1. CDR3 size: 15 residues. CDR1 is SEHNR, CDR2 FQNEAQ, per germline (reference sequence). V lost 4 bases, J lost 5 bases, and 11 bases stayed unmatched. The chain's CDR3 is CASSYPRSTGDEQYF. The CDR3 bases are TGTGCCAGCAGCTACCCCAGATCTACAGGGGACGAGCAGTACTTC.

This chain links TRBV30 with TRBJ2-5, with D perhaps assigned TRBD1 or TRBD2 (9 bases each). The germline V and J ends were trimmed by 0 bases and 6 bases, with 26 bases remaining between them. The CDR3 loop spans 18 amino acids. The V gene's germline CDR1 is GTSNPN and CDR2 SVGIG (reference sequence). The CDR3 region is CAWSVSDRGLAGRQTQYF. The CDR3 nucleotides read TGTGCCTGGAGTGTTTCGGACAGGGGACTAGCTGGGCGTCAGACCCAGTACTTC.

This clonotype was detected many times. V is TRBV27 and J is TRBJ2-7; D could derive from TRBD1 or TRBD2 (5 bases each). This CDR3 comprises 17 residues. V was pared by 3 bases and J by 2 bases, with 20 bases between. Germline lookup yields CDR1 MNHEY and CDR2 SMNVEV (reference sequence). CDR3 sequence: CASSFRTPGKSTYEQYF. CDR3 bases: TGTGCCAGCAGTTTTCGGACACCGGGGAAAAGTACCTACGAGCAGTACTTC.

As regards this clonotype: A much larger clone differs from this one at a single base, so this may be a read error. The V call is TRBV20-1, the J call TRBJ1-5; D is unclear. The CDR3 consists of 14 residues. Per the germline V gene, CDR1 is DFQATT and CDR2 is SNEGSKA (reference sequence). The V and J ends lost 1 base and 5 bases respectively, with 12 bases between them. The CDR3 sequence is CSARAQEFDQPQHF. CDR3 sequence (DNA): TGCAGTGCTAGAGCCCAGGAGTTCGATCAGCCCCAGCATTTT.

The rearrangement links TRBV30 to TRBJ2-5; D might be TRBD2 (5 bases). The germline V gene encodes CDR1 GTSNPN and CDR2 SVGIG (reference sequence). The CDR3 is made up of 15 amino acids. V was clipped by 3 bases and J by 5 bases, with 19 bases between them. The CDR3 DNA reads TGTGCCTGGAGCCTTCCCGGGGTACGGATCGAGACCCAGTACTTC. The encoded protein is CAWSLPGVRIETQYF.